This record looks at one T cell receptor beta chain sequence and its context. As for time point: baseline pretreatment blood. Treatment noted: 15 Gy SBRT to primary tumor, nephrectomy 4 weeks later. This sample is drawn from a study of radiation and T cells in renal cell carcinoma. The CDR3 length is 15 residues. The V gene end was trimmed by 5 bases and the J gene end by 7 bases; junction bases not matched to a gene: 9. CDR1 and CDR2 from the germline V gene are SGHTA and FQGNSA. The table came from immunoSEQ multiplex PCR; TCRdb's copy has only in-frame clones and leaves some out. The sample gives about 140,000 clones, roughly 85% of which show up once; less than 25% is in the top ten.

Sequenced material: blood, taken from a patient whose treatment included radiotherapy and nephrectomy. This clonotype was obtained from a woman between 45 and 65 years old with renal cell carcinoma. This chain uses TRBV7-2 with TRBJ2-2; 8 bases match TRBD1. The CDR3 protein is CASSNGQGNDGELFF. The CDR3 bases are TGTGCCAGCAGCAACGGACAGGGTAACGACGGGGAGCTGTTTTTT.